This T cell receptor beta chain was recorded in a study of CD8+ T cells in alopecia areata (dated by TCRdb to the late 2010s). With regard to the full study: The treated patients took part in an open-label pilot trial in which moderate-to-severe alopecia areata was treated with oral tofacitinib at 5 to 10 mg twice daily. Patients stayed on tofacitinib for 6 to 18 months and then had 6 months of follow-up off drug so that delayed response and recurrence could be assessed. The study used high-throughput TCRbeta sequencing to examine T cell clonal expansion in alopecia areata, in both the C3H/HeJ mouse model and human patients. Human TCRbeta sequencing covered scalp tissue and sorted CD4+ and CD8+ peripheral blood T cells from patchy and totalis/universalis alopecia areata patients and healthy controls. Biopsies were taken from tofacitinib-treated patients at baseline and at 4 and 24 weeks of treatment, and a later scalp biopsy was taken in several of the tofacitinib-treated patients. Scalp clonality was compared among normal scalp (n=4), patchy alopecia areata scalp (n=8), and alopecia totalis/universalis scalp (n=8). RNA was extracted with the PAXgene miRNA kit for fixed scalp, the miRNeasy kit for PBMCs, and the RNeasy kit for mouse skin. Amplification of TCRbeta CDR3 regions was done by immunoSEQ multiplex PCR using 35 Vbeta forward primers and 13 Jbeta reverse primers.

Lesional scalp punch biopsies and peripheral blood were collected from alopecia areata patients. After PBMCs were isolated by density centrifugation and stained for CD3, CD4 and CD8, a FACSAria was used to sort CD4+ and CD8+ T cells. Beyond this particular receptor, the publication reports: Shared TCR sequences between patients were less evident than in mice, which may be partly attributable to HLA diversity in the patient population. Resident alphabeta T cells in normal human skin are also sequenced, complicating scalp TCR repertoire analysis, unlike mouse skin dominated by gammadelta T cells. Compared with normal scalp, lesional scalp had higher clonality and more expanded CD8+ clones, particularly in alopecia totalis/universalis, a pattern that suggests antigenic drive.

The library was made by the immunoSEQ multiplex PCR assay. RNA was extracted from all samples and reverse transcribed into cDNA as template for TCR sequencing. First-strand cDNA was synthesized with SuperScript III using a 2:1 mix of oligo-dT and random hexamers. A synthetic immune receptor repertoire was used to measure amplification bias, and any remaining bias was corrected computationally. Per the original workflow: Raw reads were preprocessed to remove errors, and CDR3 was defined by IMGT conventions from the conserved cysteine to phenylalanine. Clonality was computed as 1 minus the Shannon entropy, with the entropy normalized by log2 of the number of productive unique TCRs. Scalp TCRbeta sequences were cross-referenced with sorted blood CD4 and CD8 repertoires so that the CD4 or CD8 identity of scalp clones could be inferred. Drawn from immuneACCESS, this table holds only the in-frame rearrangements with V and J called that TCRdb kept. Clones are partly lost; checked studies trace under half to an unresolved V gene and leave the rest unexplained. The DNA was the basis for D and trimming; V, J and clone size are from that table. This sample has about 150,000 clones in its table, and approximately 45% of those were observed once. The biggest ten clones account for 6% to 7% of the sample.

Turning to this clone: The antigen it binds to is not known. There are no base qualities to consult, and no much larger clone falls within one base.

The CDR1 and CDR2 encoded by the germline V gene are SQVTM and ANQGSEA. A distance of 18 bases separates the germline ends of V and J, which lose 7 bases and 8 bases respectively. From its cysteine to its phenylalanine, the CDR3 spans 13 amino acids. Here the CDR3 DNA is all that survives: 39 bases in frame from base 1. The TCR was taken from a human donor with alopecia areata. Sample: CD4+ T cells sorted from blood. The sequence links TRBV29-1 to TRBJ2-1; TRBD2 might be the D gene, on 6 matching bases. Here the CDR3 is given as CSAAAGLRYEQFF. The DNA is TGCAGCGCTGCAGCGGGCCTTAGGTATGAGCAGTTCTTC.